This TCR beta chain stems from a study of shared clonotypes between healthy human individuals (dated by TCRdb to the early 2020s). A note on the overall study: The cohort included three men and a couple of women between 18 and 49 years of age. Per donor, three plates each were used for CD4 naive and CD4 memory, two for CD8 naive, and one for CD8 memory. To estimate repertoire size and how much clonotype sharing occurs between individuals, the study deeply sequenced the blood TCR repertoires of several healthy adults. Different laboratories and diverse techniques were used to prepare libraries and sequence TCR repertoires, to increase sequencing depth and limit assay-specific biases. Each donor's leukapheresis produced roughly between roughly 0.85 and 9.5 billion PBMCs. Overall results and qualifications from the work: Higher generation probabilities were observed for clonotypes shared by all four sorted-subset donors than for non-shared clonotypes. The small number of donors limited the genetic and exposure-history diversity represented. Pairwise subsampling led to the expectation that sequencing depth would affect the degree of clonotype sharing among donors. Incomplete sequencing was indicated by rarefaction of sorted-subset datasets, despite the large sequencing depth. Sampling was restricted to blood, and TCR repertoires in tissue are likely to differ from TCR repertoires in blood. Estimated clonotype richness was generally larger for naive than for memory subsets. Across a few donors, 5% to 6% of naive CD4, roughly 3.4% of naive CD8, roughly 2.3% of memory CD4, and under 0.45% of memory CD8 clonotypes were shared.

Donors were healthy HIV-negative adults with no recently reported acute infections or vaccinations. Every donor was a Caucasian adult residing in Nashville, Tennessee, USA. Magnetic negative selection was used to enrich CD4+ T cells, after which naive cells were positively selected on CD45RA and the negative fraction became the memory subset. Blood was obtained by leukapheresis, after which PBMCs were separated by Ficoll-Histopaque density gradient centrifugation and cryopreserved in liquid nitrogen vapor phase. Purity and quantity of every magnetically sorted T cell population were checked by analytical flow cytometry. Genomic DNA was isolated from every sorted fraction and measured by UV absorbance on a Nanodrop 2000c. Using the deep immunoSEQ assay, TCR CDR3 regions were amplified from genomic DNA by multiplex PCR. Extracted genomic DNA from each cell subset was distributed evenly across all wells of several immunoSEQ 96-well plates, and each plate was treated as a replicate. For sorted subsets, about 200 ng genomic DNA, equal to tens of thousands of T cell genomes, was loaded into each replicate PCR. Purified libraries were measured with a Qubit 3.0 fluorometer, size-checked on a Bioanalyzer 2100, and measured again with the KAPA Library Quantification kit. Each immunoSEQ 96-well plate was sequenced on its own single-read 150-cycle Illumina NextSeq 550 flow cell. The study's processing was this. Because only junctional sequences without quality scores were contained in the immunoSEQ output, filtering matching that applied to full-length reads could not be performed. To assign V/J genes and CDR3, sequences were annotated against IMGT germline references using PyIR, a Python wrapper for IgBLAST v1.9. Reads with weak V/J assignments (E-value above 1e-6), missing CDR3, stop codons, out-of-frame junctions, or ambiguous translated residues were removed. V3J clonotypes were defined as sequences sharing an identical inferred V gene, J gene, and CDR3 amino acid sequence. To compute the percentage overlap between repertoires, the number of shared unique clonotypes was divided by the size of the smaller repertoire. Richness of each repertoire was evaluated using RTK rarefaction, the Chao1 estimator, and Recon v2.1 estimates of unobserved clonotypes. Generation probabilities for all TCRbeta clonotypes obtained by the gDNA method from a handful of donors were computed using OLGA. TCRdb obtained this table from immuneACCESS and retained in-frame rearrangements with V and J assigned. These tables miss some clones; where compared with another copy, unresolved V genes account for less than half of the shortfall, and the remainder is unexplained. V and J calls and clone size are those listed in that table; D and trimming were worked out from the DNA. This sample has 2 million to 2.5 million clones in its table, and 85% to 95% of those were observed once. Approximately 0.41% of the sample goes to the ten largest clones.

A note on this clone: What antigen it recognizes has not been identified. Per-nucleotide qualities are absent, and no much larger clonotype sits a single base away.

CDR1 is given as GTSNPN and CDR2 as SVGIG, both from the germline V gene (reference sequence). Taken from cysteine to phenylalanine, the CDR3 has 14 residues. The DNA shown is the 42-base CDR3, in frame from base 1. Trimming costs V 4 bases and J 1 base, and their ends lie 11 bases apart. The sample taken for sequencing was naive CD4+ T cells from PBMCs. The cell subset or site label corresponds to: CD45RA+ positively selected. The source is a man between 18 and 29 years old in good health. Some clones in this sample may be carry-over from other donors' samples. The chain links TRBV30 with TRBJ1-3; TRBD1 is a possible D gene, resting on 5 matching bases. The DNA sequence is TGTGCCTGGATTCGACAGCTTTCTGGAAACACCATATATTTT. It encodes CAWIRQLSGNTIYF.